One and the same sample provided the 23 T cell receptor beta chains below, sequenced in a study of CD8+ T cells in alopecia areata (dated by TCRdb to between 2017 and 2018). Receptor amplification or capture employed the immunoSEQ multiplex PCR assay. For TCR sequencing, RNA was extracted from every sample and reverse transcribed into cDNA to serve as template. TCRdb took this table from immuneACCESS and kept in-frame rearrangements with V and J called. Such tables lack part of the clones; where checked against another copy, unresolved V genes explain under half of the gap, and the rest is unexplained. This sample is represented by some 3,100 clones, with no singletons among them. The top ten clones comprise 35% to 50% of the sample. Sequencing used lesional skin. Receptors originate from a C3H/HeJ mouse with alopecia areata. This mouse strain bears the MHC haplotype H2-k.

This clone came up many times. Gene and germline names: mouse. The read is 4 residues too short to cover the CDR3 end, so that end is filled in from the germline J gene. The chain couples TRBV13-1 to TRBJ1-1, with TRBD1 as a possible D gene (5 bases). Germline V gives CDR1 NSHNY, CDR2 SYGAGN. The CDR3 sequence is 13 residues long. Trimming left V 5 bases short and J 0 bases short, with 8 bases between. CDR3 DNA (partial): TGTGCCAGCAGGAGGGGTGCAAACACA. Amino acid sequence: CASRRGANT. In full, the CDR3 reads CASRRGANTEVFF.

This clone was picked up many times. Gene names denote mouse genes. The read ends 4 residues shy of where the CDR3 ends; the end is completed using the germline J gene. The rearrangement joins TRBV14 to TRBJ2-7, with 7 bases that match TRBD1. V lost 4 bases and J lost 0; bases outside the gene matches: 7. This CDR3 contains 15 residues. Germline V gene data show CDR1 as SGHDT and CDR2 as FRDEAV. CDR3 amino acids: CASSIVDRSSYEQYF. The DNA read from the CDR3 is TGTGCCAGCAGTATAGTGGACAGGAGCTCCTAT.

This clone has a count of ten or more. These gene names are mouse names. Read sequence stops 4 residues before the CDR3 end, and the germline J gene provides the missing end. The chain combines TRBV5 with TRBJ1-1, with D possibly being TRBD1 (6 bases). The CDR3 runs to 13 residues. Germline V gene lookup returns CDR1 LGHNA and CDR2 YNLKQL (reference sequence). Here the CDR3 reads CASSQDRRGEVFF. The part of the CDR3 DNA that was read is TGTGCCAGCAGCCAAGATCGCAGGGGA.

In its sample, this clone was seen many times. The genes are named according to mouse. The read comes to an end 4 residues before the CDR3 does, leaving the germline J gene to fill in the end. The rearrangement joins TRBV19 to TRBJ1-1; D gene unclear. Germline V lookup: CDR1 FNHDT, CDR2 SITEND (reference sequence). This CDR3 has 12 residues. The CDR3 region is CASSITRTEVFF. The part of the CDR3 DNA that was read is TGTGCCAGCAGTATAACCAGAACA. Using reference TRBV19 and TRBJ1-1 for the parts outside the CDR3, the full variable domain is GGIITQTPKFLIGQEGQKLTLKCQQNFNHDTMYWYRQDSGKGLRLIYYSITENDLQKGDLSEGYDASREKKSSFSLTVTSAQKNEMAVFLCASSITRTEVFFGKGTRLTVV.

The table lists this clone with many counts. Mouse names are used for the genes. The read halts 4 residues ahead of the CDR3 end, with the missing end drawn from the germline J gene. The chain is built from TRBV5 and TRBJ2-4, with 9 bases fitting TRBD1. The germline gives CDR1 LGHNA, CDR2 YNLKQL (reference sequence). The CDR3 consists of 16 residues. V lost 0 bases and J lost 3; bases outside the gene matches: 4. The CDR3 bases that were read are TGTGCCAGCAGCCAAGACGCAGACAGGGGGCAAAAC. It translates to CASSQDADRGQN. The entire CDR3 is CASSQDADRGQNTLYF.

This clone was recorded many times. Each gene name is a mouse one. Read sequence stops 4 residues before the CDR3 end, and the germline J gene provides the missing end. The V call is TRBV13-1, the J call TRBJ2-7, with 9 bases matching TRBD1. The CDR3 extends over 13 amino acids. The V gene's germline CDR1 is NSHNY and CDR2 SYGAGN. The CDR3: CASSGDREYEQYF. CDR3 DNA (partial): TGTGCCAGCAGTGGGGACAGGGAATAT.

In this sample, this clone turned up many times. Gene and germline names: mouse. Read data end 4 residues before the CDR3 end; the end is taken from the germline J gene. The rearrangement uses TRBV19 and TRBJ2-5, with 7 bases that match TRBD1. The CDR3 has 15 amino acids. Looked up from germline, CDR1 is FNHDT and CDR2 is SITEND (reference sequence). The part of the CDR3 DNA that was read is TGTGCCAGCAGTATCGCCGGGACAGAAAAAGAC. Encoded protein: CASSIAGTEKD. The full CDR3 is CASSIAGTEKDTQYF.

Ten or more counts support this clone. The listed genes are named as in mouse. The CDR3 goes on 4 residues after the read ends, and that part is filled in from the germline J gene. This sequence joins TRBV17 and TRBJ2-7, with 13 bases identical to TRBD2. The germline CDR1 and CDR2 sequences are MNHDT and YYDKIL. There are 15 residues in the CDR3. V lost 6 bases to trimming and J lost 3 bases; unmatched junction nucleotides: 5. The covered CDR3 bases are TGTGCTAGCAGCCCGGACTGGGGGGGCGACTAT. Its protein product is CASSPDWGGDY. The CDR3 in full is CASSPDWGGDYEQYF.

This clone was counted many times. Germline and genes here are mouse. The covered CDR3 bases are TGTGCCAGCAGGGACAGGCAAGAC. This translates into CASRDRQD. In full, the CDR3 is CASRDRQDTQYF. The chain carries TRBV14 and TRBJ2-5; 7 nucleotides line up with TRBD1. The CDR3 end falls 4 residues outside the read, so it is completed with the germline J gene. The length of the CDR3 is 12 residues. With V trimmed by 5 bases and J by 3 bases, 0 bases remained unmatched. From germline, CDR1 is SGHDT and CDR2 FRDEAV.

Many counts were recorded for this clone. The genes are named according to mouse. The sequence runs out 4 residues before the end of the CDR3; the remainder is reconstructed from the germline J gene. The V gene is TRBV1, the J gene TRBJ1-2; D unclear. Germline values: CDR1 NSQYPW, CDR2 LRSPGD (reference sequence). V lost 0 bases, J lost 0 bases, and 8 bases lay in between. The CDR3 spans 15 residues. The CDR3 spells CTCSADDKTNSDYTF. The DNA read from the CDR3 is TGCACCTGCAGTGCAGATGACAAAACAAACTCC. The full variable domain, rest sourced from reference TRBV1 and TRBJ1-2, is VTLLEQNPRWRLVPRGQAVNLRCILKNSQYPWMSWYQQDLQKQLQWLFTLRSPGDKEVKSLPGADYLATRVTDTELRLQVANMSQGRTLYCTCSADDKTNSDYTFGSGTRLLVI.

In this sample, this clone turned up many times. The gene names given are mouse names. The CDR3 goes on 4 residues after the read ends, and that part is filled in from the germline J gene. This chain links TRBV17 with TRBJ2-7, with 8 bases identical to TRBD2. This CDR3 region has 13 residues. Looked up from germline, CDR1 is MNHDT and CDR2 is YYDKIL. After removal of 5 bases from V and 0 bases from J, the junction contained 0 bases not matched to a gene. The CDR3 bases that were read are TGTGCTAGCAGTGACTGGGGCTCCTAT. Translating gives CASSDWGSY. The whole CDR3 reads CASSDWGSYEQYF.

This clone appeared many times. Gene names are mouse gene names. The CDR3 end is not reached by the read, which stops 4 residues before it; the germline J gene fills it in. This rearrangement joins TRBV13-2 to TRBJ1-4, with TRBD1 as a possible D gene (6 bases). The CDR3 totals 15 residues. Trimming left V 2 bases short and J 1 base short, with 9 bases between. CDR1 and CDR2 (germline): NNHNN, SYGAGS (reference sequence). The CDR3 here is CASGEPGHSNERLFF. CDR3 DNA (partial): TGTGCCAGCGGTGAGCCGGGACATTCCAACGAA.

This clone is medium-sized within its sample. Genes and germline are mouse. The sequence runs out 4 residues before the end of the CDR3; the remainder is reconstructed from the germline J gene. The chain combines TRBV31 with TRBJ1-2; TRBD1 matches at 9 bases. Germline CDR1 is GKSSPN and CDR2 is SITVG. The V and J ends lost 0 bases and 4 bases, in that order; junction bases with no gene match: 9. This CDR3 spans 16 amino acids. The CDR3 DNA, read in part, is TGTGCCTGGAGTCTACTGGACAGGGGAACGGGCTCC. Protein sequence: CAWSLLDRGTGS. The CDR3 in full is CAWSLLDRGTGSDYTF.

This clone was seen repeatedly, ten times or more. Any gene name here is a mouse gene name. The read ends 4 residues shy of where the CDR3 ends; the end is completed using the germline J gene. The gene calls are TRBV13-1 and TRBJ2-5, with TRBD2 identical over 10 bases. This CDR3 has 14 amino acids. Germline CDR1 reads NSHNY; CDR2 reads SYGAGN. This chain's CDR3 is CASSGGLGRDTQYF. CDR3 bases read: TGTGCCAGCAGTGGGGGACTGGGGCGAGAC.

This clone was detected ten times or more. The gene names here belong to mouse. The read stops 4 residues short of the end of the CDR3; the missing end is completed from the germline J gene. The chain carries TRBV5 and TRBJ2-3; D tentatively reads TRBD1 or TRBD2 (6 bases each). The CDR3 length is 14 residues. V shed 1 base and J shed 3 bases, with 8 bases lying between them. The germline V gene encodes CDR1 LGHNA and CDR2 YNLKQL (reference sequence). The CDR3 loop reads CASSQGGRAETLYF. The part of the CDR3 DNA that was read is TGTGCCAGCAGCCAAGGGGGGCGCGCAGAA.

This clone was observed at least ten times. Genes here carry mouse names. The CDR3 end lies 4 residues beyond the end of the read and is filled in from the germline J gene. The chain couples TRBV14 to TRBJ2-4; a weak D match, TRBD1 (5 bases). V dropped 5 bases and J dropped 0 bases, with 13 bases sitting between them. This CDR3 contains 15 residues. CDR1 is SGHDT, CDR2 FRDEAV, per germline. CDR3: CASRPLDSSQNTLYF. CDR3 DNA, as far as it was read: TGTGCCAGCAGACCCCTCGACAGTAGTCAAAAC.

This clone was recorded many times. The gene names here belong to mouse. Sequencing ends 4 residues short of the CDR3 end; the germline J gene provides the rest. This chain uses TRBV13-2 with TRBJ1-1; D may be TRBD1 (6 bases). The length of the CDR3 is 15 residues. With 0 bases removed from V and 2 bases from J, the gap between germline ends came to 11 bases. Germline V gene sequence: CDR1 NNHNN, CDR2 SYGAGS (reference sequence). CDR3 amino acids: CASGDAGTSNTEVFF. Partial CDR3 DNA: TGTGCCAGCGGTGATGCTGGGACATCCAACACA.

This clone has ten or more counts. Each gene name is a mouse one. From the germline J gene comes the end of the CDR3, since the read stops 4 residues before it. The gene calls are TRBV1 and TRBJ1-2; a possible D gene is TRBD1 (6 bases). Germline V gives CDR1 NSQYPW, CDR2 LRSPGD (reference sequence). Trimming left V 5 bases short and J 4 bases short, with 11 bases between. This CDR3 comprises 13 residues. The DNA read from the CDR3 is TGCACCTGCAGTTCGAGAGGGGGCTCC. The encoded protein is CTCSSRGGS. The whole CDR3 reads CTCSSRGGSDYTF. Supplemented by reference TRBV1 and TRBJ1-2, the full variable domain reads VTLLEQNPRWRLVPRGQAVNLRCILKNSQYPWMSWYQQDLQKQLQWLFTLRSPGDKEVKSLPGADYLATRVTDTELRLQVANMSQGRTLYCTCSSRGGSDYTFGSGTRLLVI.

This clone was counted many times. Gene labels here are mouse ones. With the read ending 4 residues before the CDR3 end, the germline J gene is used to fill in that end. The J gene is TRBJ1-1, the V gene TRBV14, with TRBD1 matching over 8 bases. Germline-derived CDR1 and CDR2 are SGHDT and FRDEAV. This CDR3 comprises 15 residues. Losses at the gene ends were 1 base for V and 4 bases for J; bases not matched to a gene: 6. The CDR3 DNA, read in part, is TGTGCCAGCAGTTTCAGGACAGGGAGGGGCACA. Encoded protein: CASSFRTGRGT. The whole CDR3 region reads CASSFRTGRGTEVFF.

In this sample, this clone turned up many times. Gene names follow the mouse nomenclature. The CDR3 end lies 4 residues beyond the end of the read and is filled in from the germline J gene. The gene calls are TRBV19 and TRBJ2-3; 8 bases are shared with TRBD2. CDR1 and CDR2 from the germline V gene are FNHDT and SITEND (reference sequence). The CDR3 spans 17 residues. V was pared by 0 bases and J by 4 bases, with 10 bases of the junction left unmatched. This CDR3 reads CASSIGIGGGAPETLYF. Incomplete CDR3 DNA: TGTGCCAGCAGTATAGGAATTGGGGGGGGCGCCCCAGAA.

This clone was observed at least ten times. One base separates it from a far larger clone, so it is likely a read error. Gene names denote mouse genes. The sequenced part of the CDR3 DNA is TGTGCCAGCAGTGCCAGGGAAAAC. It encodes CASSAREN. The CDR3 reads in full as CASSARENTLYF. The V and J genes are TRBV13-3 and TRBJ2-4, with a weak D call TRBD1 (5 bases). Read data end 4 residues before the CDR3 end; the end is taken from the germline J gene. CDR1 and CDR2 from the germline V gene are NNHDY and SYVADS. There are 12 residues in the CDR3.

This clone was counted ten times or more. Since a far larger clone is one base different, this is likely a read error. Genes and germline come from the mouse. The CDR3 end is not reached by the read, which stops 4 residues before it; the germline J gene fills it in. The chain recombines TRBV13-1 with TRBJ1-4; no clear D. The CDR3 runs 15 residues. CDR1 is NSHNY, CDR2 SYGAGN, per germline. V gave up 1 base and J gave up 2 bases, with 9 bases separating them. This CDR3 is CASSDRQASNERLFF. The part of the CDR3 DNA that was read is TGTGCCAGCAGTGATCGGCAGGCCTCCAACGAA.

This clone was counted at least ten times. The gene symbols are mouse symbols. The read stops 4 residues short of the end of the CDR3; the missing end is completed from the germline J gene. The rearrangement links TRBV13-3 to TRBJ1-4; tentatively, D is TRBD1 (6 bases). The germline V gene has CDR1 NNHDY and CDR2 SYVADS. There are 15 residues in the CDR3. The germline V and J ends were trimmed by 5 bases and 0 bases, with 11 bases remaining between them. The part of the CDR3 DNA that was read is TGTGCCAGCAGCCTCGGGACAATTTCCAACGAA. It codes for CASSLGTISNE. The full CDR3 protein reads CASSLGTISNERLFF.